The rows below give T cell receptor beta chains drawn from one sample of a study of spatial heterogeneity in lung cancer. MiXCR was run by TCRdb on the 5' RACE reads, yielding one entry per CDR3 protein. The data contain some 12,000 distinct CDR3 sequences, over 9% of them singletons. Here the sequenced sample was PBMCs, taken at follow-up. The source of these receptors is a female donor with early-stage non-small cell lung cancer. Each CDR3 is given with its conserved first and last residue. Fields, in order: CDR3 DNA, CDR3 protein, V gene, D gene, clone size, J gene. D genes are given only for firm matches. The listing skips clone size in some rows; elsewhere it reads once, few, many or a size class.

TGTGCCAGCAGTCCTTGGCCCGGGACAGCAAATTCACCCCTCCACTTT	CASSPWPGTANSPLHF	TRBV27	TRBD1	many	TRBJ1-6
TGTGCCAGTTCCCCGGTGGGACAGGGGGCCCTCGAGCAGTACTTC	CASSPVGQGALEQYF	TRBV7-8	TRBD1	medium-sized	TRBJ2-7
TGTGCCAGCAGTTACGGTCTTCCAGGGCAAGAGACCCAGTACTTC	CASSYGLPGQETQYF	TRBV6-2/TRBV6-3	.	many	TRBJ2-5
TGTGCCAGTAGTATGCGGGCGAGGAATGAGCAGTTCTTC	CASSMRARNEQFF	TRBV19	.	medium-sized	TRBJ2-1
TGTGCCAGCAGTGTGACTAGCGCCTCCGGGGAGCTGTTTTTT	CASSVTSASGELFF	TRBV28	TRBD2	.	TRBJ2-2
TGCGCCAGCAGAGCAGGGGGGAATTCACCCCTCCACTTT	CASRAGGNSPLHF	TRBV5-1	TRBD1	few	TRBJ1-6
TGCGCCAGCAGCCAGGGACAGCCACAAGAGACCCAGTACTTC	CASSQGQPQETQYF	TRBV5-1	TRBD1	many	TRBJ2-5
TGCGCCAGCAGCTCACAGGGGGCGCCGAACACAGATACGCAGTATTTT	CASSSQGAPNTDTQYF	TRBV5-1	TRBD1	many	TRBJ2-3
TGTGCCAGCTCACCGACAGTAACCTACGAGCAGTACTTC	CASSPTVTYEQYF	TRBV18	.	many	TRBJ2-7
TGTGCCAGCAGCCGTACCCAGAACACTGAAGCTTTCTTT	CASSRTQNTEAFF	TRBV6-5	.	.	TRBJ1-1
TGTGCCAGCAGTTGGACAGGGTGGTCCCAGCATTTT	CASSWTGWSQHF	TRBV12-3/TRBV12-4	TRBD1	many	TRBJ1-5
TGTGCCAGCAGCTTAATCCTCGGGGCCGAGCAGTACTTC	CASSLILGAEQYF	TRBV7-6	.	many	TRBJ2-7
TGCGCCAGCAGCTTGGACGGTTACTCCTACGAGCAGTACTTC	CASSLDGYSYEQYF	TRBV5-1	.	.	TRBJ2-7
TGTGCCAGCAGCTCCCGATTTATTGGGACAGGGTCCTCTAAGAACACCATATATTTT	CASSSRFIGTGSSKNTIYF	TRBV5-4	TRBD1	.	TRBJ1-3
TGTGCCAGTAGTATCGGGACAGGGCGTTCTGGGGCCAACGTCCTGACTTTC	CASSIGTGRSGANVLTF	TRBV19	TRBD1	many	TRBJ2-6
TGCGCCAGCAGCTTGGCTGGGGCTGGCTATGGCTACACCTTC	CASSLAGAGYGYTF	TRBV5-1	.	many	TRBJ1-2
TGTGCCAGTAGTATCCCTCAGGGAACTCCCCAGCATTTT	CASSIPQGTPQHF	TRBV19	.	many	TRBJ1-5
TGCGCCAGCAGCTTCACAGATACGCAGTATTTT	CASSFTDTQYF	TRBV5-1	.	many	TRBJ2-3
TGTGCCAGCAGTCGCTCCCGGACAGGAACCTACGAGCAGTACTTC	CASSRSRTGTYEQYF	TRBV6-2/TRBV6-3	TRBD1	.	TRBJ2-7
TGCGCCAGCAGCCCGAACTCAGATACGCAGTATTTT	CASSPNSDTQYF	TRBV10-2	.	few	TRBJ2-3
TGTGCCAGCAGCTTCGAGGGGGGAGGGTACGAGCAGTACTTC	CASSFEGGGYEQYF	TRBV5-4	.	many	TRBJ2-7
TGTGCCAGCAGTCAGGCCGGGGGCGGTGAGACCCAGTACTTC	CASSQAGGGETQYF	TRBV12-3/TRBV12-4	.	many	TRBJ2-5
TGTGCCAGCAGCCAAGCCCGGGCTAGCGGCCCCTACAATGAGCAGTTCTTC	CASSQARASGPYNEQFF	TRBV4-2	TRBD2	medium-sized	TRBJ2-1
TGTGCCAGCAGCTTAAGAGGTCTCCGGGGAGGCTCCTACAATGAGCAGTTCTTC	CASSLRGLRGGSYNEQFF	TRBV11-2	.	medium-sized	TRBJ2-1
TGCAGCGGGAGCGGGAGTGGCAAGACCCAGTACTTC	CSGSGSGKTQYF	TRBV29-1	TRBD2	many	TRBJ2-5
TGTGCCAGCAGCTTAGGTGGGGGTGGCAACGAGCAGTACTTC	CASSLGGGGNEQYF	TRBV7-8	.	many	TRBJ2-7
TGTGCCAGCAGCAAGACAGGGGGCAACACTGAAGCTTTCTTT	CASSKTGGNTEAFF	TRBV7-2	TRBD1	few	TRBJ1-1
TGTGCCAGCAGTAGACTAGCGCCATACAATGAGCAGTTCTTC	CASSRLAPYNEQFF	TRBV12-3/TRBV12-4	TRBD2	few	TRBJ2-1
TGTGCCAGCAGTTACTCTAGCGGGGGGGCCGGGGAGACCCAGTACTTC	CASSYSSGGAGETQYF	TRBV6-5	TRBD2	many	TRBJ2-5
TGCGCCAGCAGTGAAGAAGCCAAAAACATTCAGTACTTC	CASSEEAKNIQYF	TRBV10-1	.	.	TRBJ2-4
TGTGCCAGCAGCACGGGACCTAAAAACATTCAGTACTTC	CASSTGPKNIQYF	TRBV11-2	.	many	TRBJ2-4
TGTGCCAGCAGCCAAGATGTCCTAGCGGGAGGCGAGCAGTTCTTC	CASSQDVLAGGEQFF	TRBV4-2	TRBD2	many	TRBJ2-1
TGCGCCAGCAGCAACGGGGCTAGCGGGGCCACCGGGGAGCTGTTTTTT	CASSNGASGATGELFF	TRBV4-3	TRBD2	few	TRBJ2-2
TGCAGCGTTGAACGGTTAAGCACAGATACGCAGTATTTT	CSVERLSTDTQYF	TRBV29-1	.	many	TRBJ2-3
TGTGCCAGCAGCTTAGGCGGAGGCAGAGAGACAGATACGCAGTATTTT	CASSLGGGRETDTQYF	TRBV11-3	.	many	TRBJ2-3
TGTGCCAGCAGCAGGGCCGGGGAGCTGTTTTTT	CASSRAGELFF	TRBV7-9	.	many	TRBJ2-2
TGTGCCAGCAGCTCCCGGGACGGCTCAGTTGCTTTCGAGCAGTACTTC	CASSSRDGSVAFEQYF	TRBV7-9	.	many	TRBJ2-7
TGTGCCAGCAGCGGGGACAGGGTAGGAGCCTACGAGCAGTACTTC	CASSGDRVGAYEQYF	TRBV13	TRBD1	many	TRBJ2-7
TGTGCCAGCAGCCTCGCTCAGGGGGCCTACGAGCAGTACTTC	CASSLAQGAYEQYF	TRBV11-2	TRBD1	few	TRBJ2-7
TGTGCCAGCAGTTTATTAGGTGGGGCCAACGTCCTGACTTTC	CASSLLGGANVLTF	TRBV27	.	medium-sized	TRBJ2-6
TGTGCCAGCAGCTTCGCTGTCAACACCGGGGAGCTGTTTTTT	CASSFAVNTGELFF	TRBV11-2	.	many	TRBJ2-2
TGCAGCGCCCCCGCAGGGGAACGCACAGATACGCAGTATTTT	CSAPAGERTDTQYF	TRBV29-1	.	many	TRBJ2-3
TGTGCCTGGAGTGTATTGAGAGGGCAGGGCTATGACTACACCTTC	CAWSVLRGQGYDYTF	TRBV30	.	.	TRBJ1-2
TGTGCCAGCAGGGGTATTGGAGATGAGCAGTTCTTC	CASRGIGDEQFF	TRBV7-3	.	many	TRBJ2-1
TGTGCCAGCAGCCAAGATCTAGCGGAGCCCGGCGAGCAGTACTTC	CASSQDLAEPGEQYF	TRBV4-2	TRBD2	many	TRBJ2-7
TGCAGCGTAGACCGGGACAGATACTTC	CSVDRDRYF	TRBV29-1	TRBD1	many	TRBJ2-5
TGTGCCAGCAGCTTTAGCGGGAGGGCCACAGATACGCAGTATTTT	CASSFSGRATDTQYF	TRBV7-2	TRBD2	many	TRBJ2-3
TGTGCCAGCAGTTCGAGGACTAGCGGGGCGAATGAGCAGTTCTTC	CASSSRTSGANEQFF	TRBV28	TRBD2	many	TRBJ2-1
TGTGCCAGCAGCCAAGGTCAAGGGCTTGGAAACACCATATATTTT	CASSQGQGLGNTIYF	TRBV4-2	.	.	TRBJ1-3
TGCAGCGTTGTAGCGGGAAGCTCCTACGAGCAGTACTTC	CSVVAGSSYEQYF	TRBV29-1	TRBD2	many	TRBJ2-7
TGTGCCATCAGTGACCCGGGACAGGGGTCGTACGAGCAGTACTTC	CAISDPGQGSYEQYF	TRBV10-3	TRBD1	.	TRBJ2-7
TGTGCCAGCAGTTTAACGGGGACGCCCTCTGATGAGCAGTTCTTC	CASSLTGTPSDEQFF	TRBV28	.	many	TRBJ2-1